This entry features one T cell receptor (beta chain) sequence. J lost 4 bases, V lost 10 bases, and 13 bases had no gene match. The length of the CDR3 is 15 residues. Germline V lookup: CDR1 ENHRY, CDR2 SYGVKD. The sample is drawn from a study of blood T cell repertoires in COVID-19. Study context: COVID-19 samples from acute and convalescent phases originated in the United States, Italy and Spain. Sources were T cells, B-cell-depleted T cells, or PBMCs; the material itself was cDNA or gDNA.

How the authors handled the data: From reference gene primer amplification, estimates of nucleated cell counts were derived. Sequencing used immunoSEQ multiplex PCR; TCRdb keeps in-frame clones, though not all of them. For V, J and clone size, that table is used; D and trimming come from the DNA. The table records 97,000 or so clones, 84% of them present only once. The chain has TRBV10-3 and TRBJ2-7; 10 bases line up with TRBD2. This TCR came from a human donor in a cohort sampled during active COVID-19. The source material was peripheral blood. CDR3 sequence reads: CATGRPGLAAYEQYF. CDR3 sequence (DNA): TGTGCCACAGGCCGCCCCGGACTAGCGGCTTACGAGCAGTACTTC.